This T cell receptor beta chain was observed in a study of early T cells in non-severe SARS-CoV-2 infection. Looking at the study overall: The input, bulk RNA from unsorted whole blood, was sequenced, and chains were unpaired. Study-level results: Matching with VDJdb favored anti-spike CD8 responses (missing private and CD4 specificities).

This clonotype has just a few counts. The antigen remains undetermined. Unique molecular identifiers were added to individual cDNA molecules. TCRdb independently ran MiXCR on the 5' RACE reads; one entry per CDR3 protein. The sample lists tens of thousands of distinct CDR3 sequences; more than 9% were seen once. The sample was whole blood. The source is an adult who was a healthcare worker with PCR-confirmed SARS-CoV-2 infection or an uninfected control (not recorded which).

This CDR3 reads CASSFDLLAEQFF. In nucleotides, the CDR3 is TGTGCCAGCAGTTTTGATCTTCTGGCCGAGCAGTTCTTC. The chain recombines TRBV12-3 or TRBV12-4 with TRBJ2-1, with D unresolved. V was shortened by 3 bases and J by 10 bases, with 13 bases between the two germline ends. The CDR3 loop spans 13 amino acids.